The present T cell receptor (beta chain) was sequenced within a study of technical replicates of blood from a few donors. The protocol was immunoSEQ multiplex PCR, while the TCRdb copy is restricted to in-frame clones and leaves out a portion. The table records 80,000 to 100,000 clones, about 92% of them present only once. CDR1 is MGHRA, CDR2 YSYEKL, per germline. The length of the CDR3 is 18 residues. Trimming shortened V by 0 bases and J by 4 bases, and 21 bases separated the two germline ends. The specimen was T cells isolated from PBMCs. V gene TRBV4-1 combines with J gene TRBJ1-1; no reliable D call. This sequence originates from a human donor in good health. The CDR3 region is CASSQDLIEVVLVTEAFF. Here the CDR3 DNA reads TGCGCCAGCAGCCAAGATCTAATTGAGGTCGTGCTCGTCACTGAAGCTTTCTTT.